The 26 T cell receptor beta chains below were found in one sample sequenced in a study of beta chain features in type 1 diabetes. Sequencing targeted expressed TCRB transcripts, as all isolated RNA had been reverse transcribed. Clones were read by immunoSEQ multiplex PCR, and TCRdb kept only the in-frame ones, dropping some. The sample has over 20,000 clones, about 45% seen once. The antigens for these receptors are not known. Regarding the study as a whole: People with Type 1 diabetes carried modestly yet significantly shorter TCRB CDR3s in all four CD4+ subsets.

Sequencing was done on a sample of stem cell memory CD4+ T cells from blood. The receptor source for this set is a man aged 25-45 years with type 1 diabetes.

DNA for the CDR3: TGTGCCAGCAGCCCCCGGCAGGGGGAGGTAACAGATACGCAGTATTTT. This codes for CASSPRQGEVTDTQYF. The rearrangement uses TRBV5-4 and TRBJ2-3, with a weak D call TRBD1 (7 bases). V shed 4 bases and J shed 3 bases, with 18 bases lying between them. Germline lookup yields CDR1 SGHNT and CDR2 YYREEE (reference sequence). CDR3 length equals 16 residues.

The chain has TRBV28 and TRBJ2-7; a possible D gene is TRBD1 (6 bases). This CDR3 contains 14 residues. Germline V gene lookup returns CDR1 MDHEN and CDR2 SYDVKM. Trimming removed 8 bases at V and 0 bases at J, with 14 bases between. The CDR3, as DNA: TGTGCCAGCTCGGGTACAGGGAGCTCCTACGAGCAGTACTTC. Translated: CASSGTGSSYEQYF.

V is TRBV6-6 and J is TRBJ1-5; 7 nucleotides align to TRBD1. The germline CDR1 and CDR2 sequences are MNHNY and SVGAGI (reference sequence). The CDR3 loop spans 13 amino acids. Trimming took 6 bases from V and 4 from J; bases not matched to a gene: 3. CDR3 in DNA: TGTGCCAGCAGGGGGACAGTGAATCAGCCCCAGCATTTT. Its protein is CASRGTVNQPQHF.

This chain joins TRBV11-2 and TRBJ2-7; 8 bases are a match to TRBD2. Trimming took 3 bases from V and 3 from J; bases not matched to a gene: 4. Germline V gene sequence: CDR1 SGHAT, CDR2 FQNNGV. The CDR3 contains 14 residues. DNA of the CDR3: TGTGCCAGCAGCTTCGGGGGGGGTGTCTACGAGCAGTACTTC. The encoded protein is CASSFGGGVYEQYF.

This clone was detected only a few times. This chain connects TRBV13 to TRBJ2-1; TRBD1 matches at 10 bases. Germline CDR1 reads PRHDT; CDR2 reads FYEKMQ (reference sequence). Germline trimming cut 5 bases from V and 5 bases from J; bases unmatched to any gene: 15. CDR3 length equals 18 residues. Here the CDR3 DNA reads TGTGCCAGCAGCCGAAACGTGGGACCGGGACAGGGGAACAATGAGCAGTTCTTC. Amino acid sequence: CASSRNVGPGQGNNEQFF.

V and J are TRBV27 and TRBJ2-2; tentative D call: TRBD1 (7 bases). Trimming removed 7 bases from V and 6 bases from J, with 21 bases in between. This CDR3 contains 16 residues. Germline CDR1 reads MNHEY; CDR2 reads SMNVEV (reference sequence). The CDR3 DNA sequence: TGTGCCAGCACCGGAGGGGGCAGGCAAGGGGCCGGGGAGCTGTTTTTT. Translating gives CASTGGGRQGAGELFF.

This chain connects TRBV6-5 to TRBJ2-1; the D is unclear. The germline CDR1 and CDR2 sequences are MNHEY and SVGAGI. The CDR3 loop spans 11 amino acids. V shed 7 bases and J shed 6 bases, with 7 bases lying between them. The CDR3 is CASKRSNEQFF. CDR3 sequence (DNA): TGTGCCAGCAAACGGTCCAATGAGCAGTTCTTC.

The chain recombines TRBV5-5 with TRBJ1-1, with 11 bases matching TRBD1. The germline CDR1 and CDR2 sequences are SGHKS and YYEKEE (reference sequence). CDR3 length equals 14 residues. V was clipped by 5 bases and J by 8 bases; unmatched bases: 8. The CDR3 loop is CASRRTGTGGEAFF. In DNA form, the CDR3 reads TGTGCCAGCAGACGCACCGGGACAGGGGGGGAAGCTTTCTTT.

The V gene is TRBV11-2, the J gene TRBJ2-5; 9 bases are a match to TRBD2. Germline V gene sequence: CDR1 SGHAT, CDR2 FQNNGV. The junction had 4 bases not matched to a gene; V was cut back by 1 base and J by 7 bases. The CDR3 length is 14 residues. CDR3 protein: CASSLGGGGGTQYF. As DNA, the CDR3 is TGTGCCAGCAGCTTAGGAGGCGGGGGGGGGACCCAGTACTTC. The complete variable domain, with remaining parts taken from reference TRBV11-2 and TRBJ2-5, reads EAGVAQSPRYKIIEKRQSVAFWCNPISGHATLYWYQQILGQGPKLLIQFQNNGVVDDSQLPKDRFSAERLKGVDSTLKIQPAKLEDSAVYLCASSLGGGGGTQYFGPGTRLLVL.

The J gene is TRBJ2-2, the V gene TRBV5-4; the D gene is possibly TRBD2 (6 bases). Per the germline V gene, CDR1 is SGHNT and CDR2 is YYREEE (reference sequence). This CDR3 has 15 residues. The V end was cut by 0 bases, the J end by 5 bases, with 11 bases between. CDR3 sequence: CASSLGLDGTGELFF. CDR3 in DNA: TGTGCCAGCAGCTTGGGACTAGACGGAACCGGGGAGCTGTTTTTT. Complete variable domain (other parts from reference TRBV5-4 and TRBJ2-2): ETGVTQSPTHLIKTRGQQVTLRCSSQSGHNTVSWYQQALGQGPQFIFQYYREEENGRGNFPPRFSGLQFPNYSSELNVNALELDDSALYLCASSLGLDGTGELFFGEGSRLTVL.

The chain has TRBV10-1 and TRBJ2-1, with D tentatively TRBD2 (6 bases). The V end lost 5 bases, the J end lost 2 bases, and 13 bases lay between the germline ends. This CDR3 comprises 15 residues. Germline assignment: CDR1 WNHNN and CDR2 SYGVQD (reference sequence). The CDR3 nucleotides are TGCGCCAGCAGTCCCGGGAGCGGACCCTACAATGAGCAGTTCTTC. Residues: CASSPGSGPYNEQFF.

This clone turned up a few times. The V gene is TRBV25-1, the J gene TRBJ1-4; TRBD1 aligns across 7 bases. V was clipped by 3 bases and J by 7 bases; unmatched bases: 5. This CDR3 is 14 amino acids long. Looked up from germline, CDR1 is MGHDK and CDR2 is SYGVNS. In DNA form, the CDR3 reads TGTGCCAGCAGTGACAGGGGGAAGGGTGAAAAACTGTTTTTT. Protein sequence: CASSDRGKGEKLFF.

This clone was counted a few times. The rearrangement joins TRBV2 to TRBJ1-1; unclear D gene. The CDR3 length is 13 residues. Germline V lookup: CDR1 SNHLY, CDR2 FYNNEI. V was pared by 6 bases and J by 5 bases, with 13 bases between. The CDR3 coding sequence is TGTGCCAGCAGATCAGGAGGTTGGACTGAAGCTTTCTTT. Translation: CASRSGGWTEAFF.

In DNA form, the CDR3 reads TGTGCCAGCAGCGGGGGACTCCACAATGAGCAGTTCTTC. It yields the protein CASSGGLHNEQFF. The rearrangement links TRBV5-4 to TRBJ2-1; weak D call: TRBD2 (6 bases). Germline assignment: CDR1 SGHNT and CDR2 YYREEE (reference sequence). The CDR3 loop spans 13 amino acids. V lost 4 bases and J lost 5, with 10 bases in between.

This clone showed up just a few times. The gene calls are TRBV5-4 and TRBJ1-2, with 9 bases lining up with TRBD1. The CDR3 length is 15 residues. V dropped 4 bases and J dropped 4; count of bases not matched to a gene: 8. Germline V lookup: CDR1 SGHNT, CDR2 YYREEE (reference sequence). The DNA of the CDR3 is TGTGCCAGCAGCCTACAGGGGGCTGACGGCTATGGCTACACCTTC. Protein sequence: CASSLQGADGYGYTF.

The chain carries TRBV10-3 and TRBJ1-5, with D possibly TRBD1 on 6 matching bases. This CDR3 region has 15 residues. Trimming took off 0 bases at V and 7 bases at J, with 13 bases between the two ends. Germline CDR1 is ENHRY and CDR2 is SYGVKD. CDR3 loop: CAISESTGSGQPQHF. CDR3 coding DNA: TGTGCCATCAGTGAGTCTACAGGGTCAGGGCAGCCCCAGCATTTT.

This chain uses TRBV6-1 with TRBJ2-5; TRBD1 aligns across 8 bases. Looked up from germline, CDR1 is MNHNS and CDR2 is SASEGT. V was clipped by 5 bases and J by 2 bases; unmatched bases: 4. This CDR3 spans 14 amino acids. For the CDR3, the DNA is TGTGCCAGCAGTCCAGGGGGCGTTCAAGAGACCCAGTACTTC. This encodes CASSPGGVQETQYF.

This clone has a handful of counts. The gene calls are TRBV30 and TRBJ2-7; 7 bases map to TRBD1. The CDR3 is made up of 14 amino acids. The germline gives CDR1 GTSNPN, CDR2 SVGIG (reference sequence). Trimming at V came to 1 base and at J to 7 bases, leaving 10 bases not matched to a gene. CDR3 residues: CAWSAPGQTGEQYF. CDR3 bases: TGTGCCTGGAGTGCGCCGGGACAGACGGGAGAGCAGTACTTC.

This clone was detected only a few times. This chain uses TRBV7-6 with TRBJ1-3; possible D gene TRBD1, 6 bases. Germline V gene lookup returns CDR1 SGHVS and CDR2 FNYEAQ. This CDR3 is 14 amino acids long. Trimming shortened V by 4 bases and J by 4 bases, and 11 bases separated the two germline ends. In DNA, the CDR3 is TGTGCCAGCAGCTGGACAGAAAGCGGAAACACCATATATTTT. It yields the protein CASSWTESGNTIYF.

V and J are TRBV12-5 and TRBJ2-1, with TRBD2 matching over 7 bases. Germline values: CDR1 LGHNT, CDR2 FRNRAP. Trimming removed 1 base from V and 0 bases from J; junction bases left unmatched: 0. The CDR3 is made up of 15 amino acids. The CDR3 spells CASGLGGGSYNEQFF. The CDR3 DNA is TGTGCTAGTGGTTTGGGCGGGGGCTCCTACAATGAGCAGTTCTTC.

CDR3 coding DNA: TGTGCCAGTACCAGAGGGACAGGGGTGAATACGCAGTATTTT. Its translation: CASTRGTGVNTQYF. The chain combines TRBV19 with TRBJ2-3; TRBD1 aligns across 10 bases. The CDR3 has 14 residues. The germline gives CDR1 LNHDA, CDR2 SQIVND (reference sequence). J gave up 7 bases and V 7 bases, and 8 bases lay outside the gene matches.

V gene TRBV6-6 combines with J gene TRBJ2-7; 7 bases are shared with TRBD1. The CDR3 runs 16 residues. Germline CDR1 reads MNHNY; CDR2 reads SVGAGI (reference sequence). The V segment lost 5 bases and the J segment 2 bases; nucleotides outside the gene matches: 12. This CDR3 reads CASSGGGQSHPYEQYF. Here the CDR3 DNA reads TGTGCCAGCAGTGGTGGGGGACAGTCCCACCCCTACGAGCAGTACTTC.

The CDR3 loop reads CASSLDSSPTEAFF. The CDR3, as DNA: TGCGCCAGCAGTCTCGACTCAAGCCCCACTGAAGCTTTCTTT. V usage is TRBV5-1 and J usage is TRBJ1-1; D unresolved. Germline V gives CDR1 SGHRS, CDR2 YFSETQ. The CDR3 extends over 14 amino acids. Deletions cut 5 bases from V and 4 bases from J, with 15 bases between.

The chain's CDR3 is CASSLSSGNTGELFF. The CDR3 DNA reads as TGTGCCAGCAGCTTAAGTAGCGGGAACACCGGGGAGCTGTTTTTT. The chain carries TRBV7-2 and TRBJ2-2, with D possibly matching TRBD2 (6 bases). Trimming left V 2 bases short and J 1 base short, with 8 bases between. The CDR3 runs 15 residues. Looked up from germline, CDR1 is SGHTA and CDR2 is FQGNSA. Looking up the rest from reference TRBV7-2 and TRBJ2-2 gives the full variable domain: GAGVSQSPSNKVTEKGKDVELRCDPISGHTALYWYRQSLGQGLEFLIYFQGNSAPDKSGLPSDRFSAERTGGSVSTLTIQRTQQEDSAVYLCASSLSSGNTGELFFGEGSRLTVL.

This clone has only a few counts. The chain joins TRBV10-3 to TRBJ1-1, with D possibly TRBD1 on 5 matching bases. The germline gives CDR1 ENHRY, CDR2 SYGVKD. The ends were cut back, 3 bases at V and 1 base at J, with 6 bases in the middle. This CDR3 has 13 amino acids. The CDR3 spells CAISEGQNTEAFF. The CDR3 DNA sequence: TGTGCCATCAGTGAAGGACAGAACACTGAAGCTTTCTTT.

This clone was found once. The genes are TRBV5-8 and TRBJ1-2; the match to TRBD1 covers 10 bases. Germline V gene data show CDR1 as SGHTS and CDR2 as YDEGEE. The J segment lost 4 bases and the V segment lost 5 bases, leaving 8 bases of the junction unmatched. The CDR3 runs 15 residues. CDR3 in amino acids: CASRYPGTGVYGYTF. CDR3 DNA: TGTGCCAGCAGGTACCCCGGGACAGGGGTCTATGGCTACACCTTC.